The sequence of this T cell receptor beta chain was determined in a study of cytomegalovirus exposure and HLA in healthy donors. This clone was seen more than once but under ten times. PCR amplification relied on 60 Vbeta primers (plus 13 Jbeta primers). Sequencing was performed with immunoSEQ multiplex PCR; in TCRdb, only in-frame clones are kept and a portion is missing. The sample yields roughly 120,000 clones, 55% to 75% seen once. The V end lost 4 bases, the J end lost 6 bases, and 10 bases lay between the germline ends. Germline assignment: CDR1 MNHEY and CDR2 SMNVEV (reference sequence). The CDR3 is 14 amino acids.

The clonotype was recovered from a middle-aged woman in good health and CMV-seropositive. The sample taken for sequencing was PBMCs. The rearrangement uses TRBV27 and TRBJ1-6; possibly TRBD1 for D (5 bases). The CDR3 is CASSYRGFNSPLHF. Here the CDR3 DNA reads TGTGCCAGCAGTTATAGGGGTTTTAATTCACCCCTCCACTTT.